These 24 T cell receptor beta chains originate from one sample sequenced in a study of blood T cell repertoires in COVID-19. Sequencing was performed with immunoSEQ multiplex PCR; in TCRdb, only in-frame clones are kept and a portion is missing. Found here are 150,000 or so clones, over 70% of them singletons; the top ten hold roughly 2.9%. Specimen: peripheral blood. The receptors come from a woman aged 55 to 70 with acute or convalescent COVID-19.

The gene calls are TRBV19 and TRBJ1-5, with TRBD1 matching 8 bases. The V segment lost 4 bases and the J segment 6 bases; nucleotides outside the gene matches: 8. The germline V gene encodes CDR1 LNHDA and CDR2 SQIVND (reference sequence). The CDR3 consists of 15 residues. CDR3 sequence: CASSKDRVRGQPQHF. The CDR3 region has the DNA TGTGCCAGTAGTAAGGACAGGGTAAGGGGTCAGCCCCAGCATTTT.

The chain recombines TRBV5-4 with TRBJ2-1; D is unclear. V was trimmed by 1 base and J by 0 bases, leaving 11 bases between them. CDR1 and CDR2 from the germline V gene are SGHNT and YYREEE (reference sequence). The CDR3 covers 16 residues. The CDR3 sequence: CASSLFLGSSYNEQFF. The CDR3 DNA reads as TGTGCCAGCAGCTTGTTCCTAGGCAGCTCCTACAATGAGCAGTTCTTC.

The chain couples TRBV12-3 or TRBV12-4 to TRBJ1-4; no clear D. The CDR3 spans 11 residues. V was cut by 3 bases and J by 8 bases, with 4 bases left in between. The CDR3 protein is CASSLSEKLFF. The CDR3 bases are TGTGCCAGCAGTTTGAGCGAAAAACTGTTTTTT.

V usage is TRBV7-2 and J usage is TRBJ2-2; D not resolved. This CDR3 contains 12 residues. V was trimmed by 4 bases and J by 7 bases, leaving 7 bases between them. Germline CDR1 and CDR2: SGHTA and FQGNSA. The CDR3 DNA follows: TGTGCCAGCAGCTCCCAGTTCGGGGAGCTGTTTTTT. This translates into CASSSQFGELFF.

The chain carries TRBV5-1 and TRBJ2-5; D is possibly TRBD1 (5 bases). Deletions cut 4 bases from V and 3 bases from J, with 7 bases between. The CDR3 has 12 residues. Germline CDR1 is SGHRS and CDR2 is YFSETQ. CDR3 bases: TGCGCCAGCAGCCGACAGAAAGAGACCCAGTACTTC. Translated, it gives CASSRQKETQYF.

This chain joins TRBV18 and TRBJ1-3; D unresolved. The CDR3 contains 15 residues. Germline assignment: CDR1 KGHSH and CDR2 LQKENI. The V and J ends lost 1 base and 4 bases respectively, with 11 bases between them. The CDR3 nucleotides read TGTGCCAGCTCACCACGCTCCGTGGCCGGAAACACCATATATTTT. Protein product: CASSPRSVAGNTIYF.

The rearrangement joins TRBV6-1 to TRBJ1-1; TRBD1 might be the D (6 bases). The CDR3 has 15 residues. V was pared by 2 bases and J by 6 bases, with 16 bases between. Germline values: CDR1 MNHNS, CDR2 SASEGT. The CDR3: CASSEPGHPGPEAFF. The CDR3 coding sequence is TGTGCCAGCAGTGAACCGGGACACCCTGGACCTGAAGCTTTCTTT.

This chain connects TRBV4-3 to TRBJ2-3, with 13 bases that match TRBD2. The V and J ends lost 0 bases and 6 bases, in that order; junction bases with no gene match: 6. The CDR3 runs to 17 residues. The V gene's germline CDR1 is LGHNA and CDR2 YSLEER. CDR3 nucleotide sequence: TGCGCCAGCAGCCAAGAACTAGCGGGGGGGTTGCTTGATACGCAGTATTTT. Protein: CASSQELAGGLLDTQYF.

The J gene is TRBJ2-5, the V gene TRBV11-3, with 7 bases lining up with TRBD2. The ends lost 1 base at V and 5 bases at J; junction bases unmatched: 4. CDR1 is SGHNT and CDR2 is YENEEA in the germline V gene. CDR3 size: 14 residues. In nucleotides, the CDR3 is TGTGCCAGCAGCTTAGGGGAGGGATGGGAGACCCAGTACTTC. Translated, it gives CASSLGEGWETQYF. Using reference TRBV11-3 and TRBJ2-5 for the parts outside the CDR3, the full variable domain is EAGVVQSPRYKIIEKKQPVAFWCNPISGHNTLYWYLQNLGQGPELLIRYENEEAVDDSQLPKDRFSAERLKGVDSTLKIQPAELGDSAVYLCASSLGEGWETQYFGPGTRLLVL.

The chain carries TRBV11-2 and TRBJ2-7, with no clear D. Germline V gene lookup returns CDR1 SGHAT and CDR2 FQNNGV. V was clipped by 1 base and J by 0 bases, with 4 bases between them. The CDR3 extends over 13 amino acids. The CDR3 is CASSLGGSYEQYF. The CDR3 bases are TGTGCCAGCAGCTTAGGCGGCTCCTACGAGCAGTACTTC.

The chain uses TRBV5-1 and TRBJ1-1; 9 nucleotides match TRBD1. The CDR3 contains 15 residues. J lost 6 bases, V lost 4 bases, and 10 bases had no gene match. Per the germline V gene, CDR1 is SGHRS and CDR2 is YFSETQ. The CDR3 nucleotides read TGCGCCAGCAGCCTGACAAAACAGGGGGCGCCTGAAGCTTTCTTT. Translating gives CASSLTKQGAPEAFF.

This clone occurred once. CDR3 amino acids: CASSFGLSNQPQHF. The CDR3 coding sequence is TGTGCCAGCAGCTTCGGACTGAGCAATCAGCCCCAGCATTTT. The chain uses TRBV5-5 and TRBJ1-5; unclear D gene. Germline V CDR1 and CDR2: SGHKS, YYEKEE (reference sequence). The CDR3 sequence is 14 residues long. V lost 2 bases to trimming and J lost 1 base, with 7 bases between them. Combining the CDR3 with reference TRBV5-5 and TRBJ1-5 gives the whole variable domain DAGVTQSPTHLIKTRGQQVTLRCSPISGHKSVSWYQQVLGQGPQFIFQYYEKEERGRGNFPDRFSARQFPNYSSELNVNALLLGDSALYLCASSFGLSNQPQHFGDGTRLSIL.

This clone occurred many times. This rearrangement joins TRBV3-1 (or the pseudogene TRBV3-2) to TRBJ1-2; 11 nucleotides line up with TRBD1. Germline V lookup: CDR1 LGHDT, CDR2 YNNKEL (reference sequence). Germline trimming cut 5 bases from V and 3 bases from J; bases unmatched to any gene: 8. The CDR3 runs to 16 residues. The CDR3 region is CASSFSGTGGYYGYTF. In DNA, the CDR3 is TGTGCCAGCAGCTTTTCCGGGACAGGGGGATACTATGGCTACACCTTC.

V gene TRBV15 combines with J gene TRBJ2-3, with TRBD2 matching 10 bases. Germline V gene sequence: CDR1 LNHNV, CDR2 YYDKDF (reference sequence). CDR3 length: 16 residues. V dropped 1 base and J dropped 6; count of bases not matched to a gene: 7. CDR3 in amino acids: CATSRVSGGADDTQYF. CDR3 nucleotides: TGTGCCACCAGCAGAGTCAGCGGGGGGGCCGATGATACGCAGTATTTT.

The rearrangement links TRBV5-5 to TRBJ1-4; D call uncertain. The CDR3 covers 14 residues. Germline lookup yields CDR1 SGHKS and CDR2 YYEKEE (reference sequence). CDR3: CAIPSVVTNEKLFF. CDR3 DNA: TGTGCAATTCCGAGTGTCGTGACTAATGAAAAACTGTTTTTT.

The chain combines TRBV9 with TRBJ2-3; 11 nucleotides align to TRBD2. V dropped 0 bases and J dropped 5; count of bases not matched to a gene: 5. Germline values: CDR1 SGDLS, CDR2 YYNGEE. The CDR3 loop spans 16 amino acids. The CDR3 bases are TGTGCCAGCAGCGTAGAACTAGCGGGGGCCGGAGATACGCAGTATTTT. Amino acids: CASSVELAGAGDTQYF.

This chain links TRBV7-2 with TRBJ1-4, with 8 bases fitting TRBD1. V shed 1 base, J shed 4 bases, and the junction held 2 bases outside the gene matches. The CDR3 runs to 15 residues. Germline assignment: CDR1 SGHTA and CDR2 FQGNSA. CDR3 bases: TGTGCCAGCAGCTTAGGGGGACAGGATAATGAAAAACTGTTTTTT. Its protein is CASSLGGQDNEKLFF.

V gene TRBV7-9 combines with J gene TRBJ2-1, with D perhaps matching TRBD2 (5 bases). Per germline, CDR1 SEHNR and CDR2 FQNEAQ (reference sequence). Trimming took 4 bases from V and 2 from J, leaving 12 bases between them. The CDR3 covers 15 residues. The chain's CDR3 is CASSSGNGAYNEQFF. CDR3 nucleotides: TGTGCCAGCAGCTCGGGGAACGGCGCCTACAATGAGCAGTTCTTC.

About this clone: Other DNA sequences from this sample encode an identical CDR3 as well. The chain carries TRBV24-1 and TRBJ2-5; tentatively, D is TRBD2 (7 bases). The CDR3 has 18 amino acids. In germline, CDR1 is KGHDR, CDR2 SFDVKD. Trimming removed 3 bases at V and 1 base at J, with 20 bases between. The CDR3 region has the DNA TGTGCCACCAGTGATCCCCTGGGGGGGCCGGGGGCCCAAGAGACCCAGTACTTC. Its protein is CATSDPLGGPGAQETQYF.

The J gene is TRBJ1-2, the V gene TRBV9, with 8 bases lining up with TRBD1. Germline values: CDR1 SGDLS, CDR2 YYNGEE. This CDR3 region has 15 residues. J gave up 1 base and V 1 base, and 3 bases lay outside the gene matches. The CDR3 reads CASSVRDRLNYGYTF. CDR3 nucleotides: TGTGCCAGCAGCGTAAGGGACAGGCTTAACTATGGCTACACCTTC. Based on the CDR3 plus reference TRBV9 and TRBJ1-2, the full variable domain is DSGVTQTPKHLITATGQRVTLRCSPRSGDLSVYWYQQSLDQGLQFLIQYYNGEERAKGNILERFSAQQFPDLHSELNLSSLELGDSALYFCASSVRDRLNYGYTFGSGTRLTVV.

A single count supports this clone. J is TRBJ2-5 and V is TRBV2; 9 nucleotides align to TRBD1. Germline CDR1 is SNHLY and CDR2 is FYNNEI. This CDR3 spans 14 amino acids. The J segment lost 3 bases and the V segment lost 4 bases, leaving 3 bases of the junction unmatched. The DNA for the CDR3 is TGTGCCAGCAGTGGGGGGACAGGGAAAGAGACCCAGTACTTC. Translated: CASSGGTGKETQYF.

This rearrangement joins TRBV6-5 to TRBJ2-7; 8 nucleotides line up with TRBD1. Germline V lookup: CDR1 MNHEY, CDR2 SVGAGI. The length of the CDR3 is 13 residues. V gave up 7 bases and J gave up 7 bases; unmatched junction bases: 9. As DNA, the CDR3 is TGTGCCAGCATGAGGACAGGGAATAAGGAGCAGTACTTC. Translation: CASMRTGNKEQYF.

This sequence joins TRBV7-2 and TRBJ1-2, with a possible D match to TRBD1 (6 bases). The germline V gene has CDR1 SGHTA and CDR2 FQGNSA. V lost 4 bases, J lost 5 bases, and 11 bases lay in between. This CDR3 region has 13 residues. The CDR3 loop reads CASSSFGQYGYTF. In nucleotides, the CDR3 is TGTGCCAGCAGCTCATTCGGACAGTATGGCTACACCTTC.

This clone was recorded only once. The J gene is TRBJ2-5, the V gene TRBV5-4; D is uncertain. V gave up 7 bases and J gave up 5 bases, with 12 bases separating them. From germline, CDR1 is SGHNT and CDR2 YYREEE (reference sequence). The CDR3 runs 12 residues. DNA for the CDR3: TGTGCCAGCGGCTCAAGCGCGGAGACCCAGTACTTC. Its translation: CASGSSAETQYF.